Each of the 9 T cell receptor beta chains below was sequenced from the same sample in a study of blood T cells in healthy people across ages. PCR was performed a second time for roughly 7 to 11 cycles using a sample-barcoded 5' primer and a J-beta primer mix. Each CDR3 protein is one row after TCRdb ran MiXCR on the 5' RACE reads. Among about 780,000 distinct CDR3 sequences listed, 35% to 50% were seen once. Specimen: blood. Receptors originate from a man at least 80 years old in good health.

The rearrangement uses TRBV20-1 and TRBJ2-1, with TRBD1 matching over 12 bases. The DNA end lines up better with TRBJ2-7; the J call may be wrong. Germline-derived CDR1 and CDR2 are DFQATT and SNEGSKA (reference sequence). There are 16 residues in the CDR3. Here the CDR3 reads CSAEGQGAWSYNEQYF. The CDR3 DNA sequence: TGCAGTGCTGAGGGACAGGGGGCTTGGTCCTACAATGAGCAGTACTTC.

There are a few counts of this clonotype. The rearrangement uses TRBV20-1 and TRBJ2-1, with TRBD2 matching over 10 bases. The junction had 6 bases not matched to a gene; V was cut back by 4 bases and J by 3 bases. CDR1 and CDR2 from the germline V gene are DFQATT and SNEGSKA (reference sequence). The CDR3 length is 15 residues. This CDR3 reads CSATPPSGGYNEQFF. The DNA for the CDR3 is TGCAGTGCTACCCCGCCTAGCGGGGGCTACAATGAGCAGTTCTTC.

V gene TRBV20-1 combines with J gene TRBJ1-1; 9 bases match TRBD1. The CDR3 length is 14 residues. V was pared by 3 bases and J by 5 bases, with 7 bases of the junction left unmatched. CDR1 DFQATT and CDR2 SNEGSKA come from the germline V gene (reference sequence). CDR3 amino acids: CSARGQGLTTEAFF. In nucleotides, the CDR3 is TGCAGTGCTAGGGGACAGGGTTTAACGACTGAAGCTTTCTTT.

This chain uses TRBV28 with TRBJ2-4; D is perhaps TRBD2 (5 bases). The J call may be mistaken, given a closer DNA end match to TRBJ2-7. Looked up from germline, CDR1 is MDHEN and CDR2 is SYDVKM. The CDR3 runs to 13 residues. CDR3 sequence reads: CASAEGAPYEQYF. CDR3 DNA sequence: TGTGCCAGCGCCGAGGGAGCGCCCTACGAGCAGTACTTC.

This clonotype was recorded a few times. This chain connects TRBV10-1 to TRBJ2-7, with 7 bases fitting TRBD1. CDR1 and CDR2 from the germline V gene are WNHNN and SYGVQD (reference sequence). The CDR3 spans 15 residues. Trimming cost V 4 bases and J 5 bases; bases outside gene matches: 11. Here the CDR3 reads CASSAIRTGGNEQYF. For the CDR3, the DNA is TGCGCCAGCAGTGCTATCAGGACAGGAGGCAACGAGCAGTACTTC.

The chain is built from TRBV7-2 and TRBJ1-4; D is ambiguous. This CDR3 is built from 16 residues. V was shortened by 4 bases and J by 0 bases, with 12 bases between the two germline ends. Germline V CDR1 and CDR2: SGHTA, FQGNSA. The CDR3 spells CASSWVGVATNEKLFF. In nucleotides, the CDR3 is TGTGCCAGCAGCTGGGTCGGGGTTGCAACTAATGAAAAACTGTTTTTT. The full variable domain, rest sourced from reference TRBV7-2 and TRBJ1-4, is GAGVSQSPSNKVTEKGKDVELRCDPISGHTALYWYRQSLGQGLEFLIYFQGNSAPDKSGLPSDRFSAERTGGSVSTLTIQRTQQEDSAVYLCASSWVGVATNEKLFFGSGTQLSVL.

The CDR3 bases are TGCAGCGTGGCGACTAGCGGGATTACCGGAAATACGCAGTATTTT. It is translated as CSVATSGITGNTQYF. The chain links TRBV29-1 to TRBJ2-3; the match to TRBD2 covers 11 bases. J was trimmed by 7 bases and V by 6 bases; bases with no gene match: 12. Germline V gene lookup returns CDR1 SQVTM and CDR2 ANQGSEA. CDR3 length: 15 residues.

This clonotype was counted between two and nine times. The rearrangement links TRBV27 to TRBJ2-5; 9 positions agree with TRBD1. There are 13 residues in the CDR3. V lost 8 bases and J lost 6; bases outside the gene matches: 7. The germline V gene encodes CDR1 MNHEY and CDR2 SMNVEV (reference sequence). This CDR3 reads CASSTGGLQTQYF. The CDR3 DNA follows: TGTGCCAGCTCAACAGGGGGCTTACAGACCCAGTACTTC.

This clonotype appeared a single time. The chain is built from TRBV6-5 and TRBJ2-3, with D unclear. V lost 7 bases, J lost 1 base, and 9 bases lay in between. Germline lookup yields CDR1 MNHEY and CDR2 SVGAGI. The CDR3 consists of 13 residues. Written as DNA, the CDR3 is TGTGCCAGCAAGACTTTCCGCACAGATACGCAGTATTTT. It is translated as CASKTFRTDTQYF.